This T cell receptor beta chain was captured in a study of molecular identifiers for immune sequencing clone quantification. TCRdb fed the PCR reads into MiXCR, producing one record per CDR3 protein. This sample has approximately 97,000 distinct CDR3 sequences, with about 24% found just once. This clonotype has at least ten counts. Input for naive CD8 libraries was roughly 19,000 to 1,000,000 sorted cells; the RNA fraction used was 10%, 30% or 50%. Isolation of naive CD8 T cells was achieved by sorting on a CD8+CD4-CCR7+CD45RA+ phenotype. CDR3 length equals 15 residues. With V trimmed by 8 bases and J by 1 base, 10 bases remained unmatched. Germline CDR1 and CDR2: MNHEY and SVGAGI.

Sequencing was done on a sample of naive CD8+ T cells from blood, with Jurkat cell RNA spiked in. Subset meaning: FACS-sorted CD8+CD4-CCR7+CD45RA+ naive T cells. The J gene is TRBJ1-1, the V gene TRBV6-5, with 7 bases that match TRBD1. The sequence was obtained from a human donor in good health. Some libraries in this study had Jurkat cell RNA spiked in. The CDR3 sequence is CASSSWTGGNTEAFF. Here the CDR3 DNA reads TGTGCCAGCTCCTCTTGGACAGGCGGGAACACTGAAGCTTTCTTT.